The sequence of this T cell receptor beta chain was determined in a study of Ad26.COV2.S vaccination and SARS-CoV-2 variants. About the research overall: Donor allocation was to the COV1001 Ad26.COV2.S trial arm. Ad26.COV2.S was injected intramuscularly once or twice, 56 days apart. Study-wide findings and caveats: After vaccination, substantial breadth of spike-specific CD8+ and CD4+ responses was reported.

The protocol was immunoSEQ multiplex PCR, while the TCRdb copy is restricted to in-frame clones and leaves out a portion. The table records roughly 700,000 clones, roughly 90% of them present only once. There are 18 residues in the CDR3. Losses at the gene ends were 5 bases for V and 0 bases for J; bases not matched to a gene: 6. Germline loops: CDR1 LNHDA, CDR2 SQIVND (reference sequence). On this clone itself: What it binds is not known.

Indicated treatment: some 20 received Ad26.COV2.S at low or high dose, single or two shots; a few received placebo; per-sample allocation not given. It was on day 63 after the first vaccine or placebo injection that samples were taken. The V call is TRBV19, the J call TRBJ2-2; 13 bases are shared with TRBD2. This sample comprised peripheral blood, obtained in a trial of Ad26.COV2.S vaccine versus placebo. The receptor was derived from a person aged 18-65 years who received the Ad26.COV2.S COVID-19 vaccine or a placebo. The CDR3 loop reads CASSQGLAGVTNTGELFF. CDR3 coding DNA: TGTGCCAGTAGTCAAGGACTAGCGGGGGTGACGAACACCGGGGAGCTGTTTTTT.